The source of this TCR beta chain is a study of T cell responses to AZD1222 COVID-19 vaccine (dated by TCRdb to 2020 to 2023). In terms of the full investigation: Because spike-specific TCR depth and breadth did not differ between the two schedules, AZD1222 recipients who got a second dose at roughly 4 weeks were pooled with those who got a second dose at roughly 12 weeks. TCR sequencing covered roughly 230 trial participants: approximately 200 given two doses of AZD1222 and approximately 26 given two doses of MenACWY control vaccine. Enrollment into the trials was organized by age into subgroups of 18-55, 56-69 and 70-plus years, and those subgroups contained roughly 160, 29 and 62 TCR-sequenced participants, respectively. Paper-wide results and their limitations: Participants were mostly white British and included more females than males, and it was suggested by the authors that clonal diversity may have been underestimated. The 56-69-year group was small, and its depth increase did not reach significance, likely because of low power. Epitopes outside the regions mutated in the B.1.351 and B.1.1.7 variants were reportedly recognized by nearly half of the unique spike-specific TCRs. Conclusions about previously exposed vaccinees are limited, since just five to seven AZD1222 recipients were seropositive for SARS-CoV-2 at baseline. No day 14 peak-response samples were available, so repertoires were characterized only after the peak T cell response. CD4 TCRs associated with the vaccine covered the entire spike protein, and the dominant responses were in regions 160-218 and 743-854. After two AZD1222 doses, spike-specific TCR breadth and depth were significantly higher than at day 0 and than in MenACWY recipients.

The time point label of this sample denotes: baseline before first vaccination. The vaccinee samples were drawn from two UK trials, COV001 and COV002, one of which was a single-blind randomized controlled phase 2/3 trial testing AZD1222 (ChAdOx1 nCoV-19) in healthy adults. For TCRbeta chain sequencing, PBMC samples were collected from trial participants at day 0 and at day 28 after the second dose. V is shortened by 5 bases, J by 3 bases, and the region joining them spans 10 bases. Measured from the cysteine to the phenylalanine, the CDR3 is 13 residues long. CDR3 DNA only is kept here, 39 bases in frame from base 1. With regard to this clone: Its specific antigen is unknown. No base quality values were provided; no much bigger clone lies one nucleotide off.

The CDR3 regions of human TCRbeta chains were analyzed by immunosequencing. From the authors' description of their analysis: Repertoire TCRs were checked for matches against a reference library of SARS-CoV-2-specific TCRs that had been generated using the MIRA antigen-specificity platform. Breadth was defined as the fraction of unique TCRs that were SARS-CoV-2-associated, and depth was defined as the fraction of total T cells that were SARS-CoV-2-associated. Using the MIRA data, each spike-specific TCR was assigned both to the spike region to which the TCR was reactive and to a CD4 or CD8 class. Log10-transformed breadth and depth values were compared by one-way ANOVA with Sidak's multiple comparisons tests. The clones in this table, taken by TCRdb from immuneACCESS, are in-frame only. Not every clone is retained; where verified, under half of the shortfall comes from an unresolved V gene, and the cause of the rest is unknown. The V and J calls and clone size come from that table; D and trimming were worked out from the DNA. This sample comprises approximately 140,000 clones, 70% to 90% of them detected only once. Just under 3% of the sample goes to the ten largest clones.

The source material was peripheral blood, sampled on day 0 of AZD1222 vaccination. The sequence was collected from an adult in good health. Recombination connected TRBV12-3 or TRBV12-4 to TRBJ1-1, with TRBD1 perhaps the D gene, on 6 matching bases. Read as DNA, the sequence is TGTGCCAGCAGTCTAACAGGGCACACTGAAGCTTTCTTT. Its product reads: CASSLTGHTEAFF.